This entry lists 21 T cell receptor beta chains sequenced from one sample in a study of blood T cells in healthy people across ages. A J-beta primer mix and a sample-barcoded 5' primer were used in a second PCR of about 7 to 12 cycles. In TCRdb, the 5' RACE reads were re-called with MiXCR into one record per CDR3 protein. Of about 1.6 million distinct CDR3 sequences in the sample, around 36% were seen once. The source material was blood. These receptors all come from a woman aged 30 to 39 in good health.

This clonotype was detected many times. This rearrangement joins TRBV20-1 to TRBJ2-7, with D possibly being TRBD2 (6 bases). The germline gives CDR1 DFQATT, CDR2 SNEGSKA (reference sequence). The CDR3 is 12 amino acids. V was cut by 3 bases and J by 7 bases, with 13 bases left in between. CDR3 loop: CSASAEGREQYF. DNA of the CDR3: TGCAGTGCTAGCGCCGAGGGGAGGGAGCAGTACTTC.

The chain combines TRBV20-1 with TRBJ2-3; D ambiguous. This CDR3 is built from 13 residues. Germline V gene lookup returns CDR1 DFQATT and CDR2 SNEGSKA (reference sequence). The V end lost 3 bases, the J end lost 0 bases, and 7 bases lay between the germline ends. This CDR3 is CSASWISTDTQYF. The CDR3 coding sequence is TGCAGTGCTAGTTGGATCAGCACAGATACGCAGTATTTT.

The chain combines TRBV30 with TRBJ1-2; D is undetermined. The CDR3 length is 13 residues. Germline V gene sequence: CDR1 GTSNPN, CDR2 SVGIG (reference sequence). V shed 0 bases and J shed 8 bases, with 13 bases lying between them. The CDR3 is CAWSVGSSSGYTF. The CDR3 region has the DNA TGTGCCTGGAGTGTGGGCAGTTCAAGCGGCTACACCTTC.

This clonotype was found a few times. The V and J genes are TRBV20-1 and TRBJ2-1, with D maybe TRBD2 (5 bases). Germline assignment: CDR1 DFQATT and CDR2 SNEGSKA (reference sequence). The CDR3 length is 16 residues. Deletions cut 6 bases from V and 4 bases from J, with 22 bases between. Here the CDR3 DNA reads TGCAGTGCCCGCACAGAGGACTCCCATTTATACAATGAGCAGTTCTTC. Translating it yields CSARTEDSHLYNEQFF.

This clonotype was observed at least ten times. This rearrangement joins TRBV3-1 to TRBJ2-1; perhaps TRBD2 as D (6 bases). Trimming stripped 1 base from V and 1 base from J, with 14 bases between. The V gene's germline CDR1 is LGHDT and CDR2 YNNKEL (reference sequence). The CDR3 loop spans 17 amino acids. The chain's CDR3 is CASSQGGSGLSYNEQFF. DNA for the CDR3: TGTGCCAGCAGCCAAGGGGGTAGCGGCCTTTCCTACAATGAGCAGTTCTTC.

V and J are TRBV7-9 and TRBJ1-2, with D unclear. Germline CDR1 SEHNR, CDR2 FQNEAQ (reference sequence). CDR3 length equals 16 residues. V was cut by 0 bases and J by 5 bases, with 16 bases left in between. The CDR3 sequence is CASSLALRETSYGYTF. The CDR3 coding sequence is TGTGCCAGCAGCTTAGCGTTGAGGGAGACAAGTTATGGCTACACCTTC.

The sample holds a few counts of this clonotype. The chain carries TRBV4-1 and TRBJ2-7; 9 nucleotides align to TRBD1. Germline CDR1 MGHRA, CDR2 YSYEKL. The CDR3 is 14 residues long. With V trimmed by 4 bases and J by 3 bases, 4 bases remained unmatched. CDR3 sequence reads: CASSRTGALYEQYF. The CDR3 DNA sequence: TGCGCCAGCAGCCGGACAGGGGCCCTCTACGAGCAGTACTTC.

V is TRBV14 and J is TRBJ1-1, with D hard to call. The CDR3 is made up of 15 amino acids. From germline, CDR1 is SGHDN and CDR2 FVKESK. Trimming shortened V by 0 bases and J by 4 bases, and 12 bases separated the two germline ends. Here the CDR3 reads CASSQDVGPGTEAFF. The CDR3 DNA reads TGTGCCAGCAGCCAAGATGTGGGTCCGGGCACTGAAGCTTTCTTT.

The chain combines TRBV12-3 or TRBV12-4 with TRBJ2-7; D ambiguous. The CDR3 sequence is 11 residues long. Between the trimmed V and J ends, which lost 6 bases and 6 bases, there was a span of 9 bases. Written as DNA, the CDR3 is TGTGCCAGCAGCGACCTGTCCGAGCAGTACTTC. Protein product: CASSDLSEQYF.

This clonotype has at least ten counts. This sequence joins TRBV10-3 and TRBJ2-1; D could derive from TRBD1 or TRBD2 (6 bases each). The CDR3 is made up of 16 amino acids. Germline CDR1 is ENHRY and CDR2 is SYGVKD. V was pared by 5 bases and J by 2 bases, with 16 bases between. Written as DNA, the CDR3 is TGTGCCATCAGTCCTCCCTCTAGGGGGGCCTACAATGAGCAGTTCTTC. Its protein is CAISPPSRGAYNEQFF.

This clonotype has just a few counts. This chain's CDR3 is CASNNGPRETQYF. CDR3 coding DNA: TGTGCCAGCAACAACGGGCCGCGGGAGACCCAGTACTTC. The chain combines TRBV7-9 with TRBJ2-5, with D hard to call. CDR1 and CDR2 (germline): SEHNR, FQNEAQ (reference sequence). V was cut by 7 bases and J by 5 bases, with 14 bases left in between. The CDR3 extends over 13 amino acids.

The CDR3: CASSPEGDRGIIEDTQYF. The CDR3 DNA is TGTGCCAGCAGTCCGGAGGGGGACAGGGGCATAATTGAGGATACGCAGTATTTT. The chain recombines TRBV7-8 with TRBJ2-3; 10 bases align to TRBD1. CDR1 SGHVS and CDR2 FQNEAQ come from the germline V gene. Losses at the gene ends were 6 bases for V and 6 bases for J; bases not matched to a gene: 18. This CDR3 is built from 18 residues.

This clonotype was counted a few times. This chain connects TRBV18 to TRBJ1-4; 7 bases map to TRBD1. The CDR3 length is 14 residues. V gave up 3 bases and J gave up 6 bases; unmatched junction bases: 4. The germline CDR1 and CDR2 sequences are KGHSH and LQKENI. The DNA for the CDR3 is TGTGCCAGCTCACCGAACAGGGGTTATGAAAAACTGTTTTTT. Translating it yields CASSPNRGYEKLFF.

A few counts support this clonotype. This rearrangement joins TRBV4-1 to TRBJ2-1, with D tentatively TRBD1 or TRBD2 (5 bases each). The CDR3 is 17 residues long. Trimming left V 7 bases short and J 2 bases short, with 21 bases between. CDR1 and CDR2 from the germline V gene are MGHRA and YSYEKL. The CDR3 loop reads CASNRLSGTGTYNEQFF. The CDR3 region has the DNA TGCGCCAGCAACCGTCTCTCAGGGACGGGTACCTACAATGAGCAGTTCTTC.

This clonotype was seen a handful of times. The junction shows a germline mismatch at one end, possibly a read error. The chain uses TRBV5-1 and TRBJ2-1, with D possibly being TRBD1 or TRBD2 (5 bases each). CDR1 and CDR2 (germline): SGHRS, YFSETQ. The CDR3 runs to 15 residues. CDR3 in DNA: TGCGCCAGCAGTCCCCGCAGGGACCCCTACAATGGGCAGTTCTTC. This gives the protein CASSPRRDPYNGQFF.

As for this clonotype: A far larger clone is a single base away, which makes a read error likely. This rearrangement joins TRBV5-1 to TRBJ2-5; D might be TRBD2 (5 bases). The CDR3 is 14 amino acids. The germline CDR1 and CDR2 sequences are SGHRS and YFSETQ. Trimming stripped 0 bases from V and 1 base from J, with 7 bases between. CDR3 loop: CASSLVEGQETQYF. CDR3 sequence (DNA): TGCGCCAGCAGCTTGGTTGAGGGCCAAGAGACCCAGTACTTC.

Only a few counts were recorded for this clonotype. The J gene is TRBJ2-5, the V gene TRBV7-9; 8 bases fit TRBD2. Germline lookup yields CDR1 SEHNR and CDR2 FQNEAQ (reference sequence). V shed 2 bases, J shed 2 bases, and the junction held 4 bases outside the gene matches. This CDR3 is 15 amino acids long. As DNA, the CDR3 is TGTGCCAGCAGCTTATCTAGCGGGTTTCAAGAGACCCAGTACTTC. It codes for CASSLSSGFQETQYF.

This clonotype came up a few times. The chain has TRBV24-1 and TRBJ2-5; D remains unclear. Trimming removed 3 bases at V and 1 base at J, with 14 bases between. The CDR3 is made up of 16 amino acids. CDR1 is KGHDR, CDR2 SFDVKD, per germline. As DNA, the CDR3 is TGTGCCACCAGTGATGGAGCAGACAAATTCCAAGAGACCCAGTACTTC. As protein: CATSDGADKFQETQYF.

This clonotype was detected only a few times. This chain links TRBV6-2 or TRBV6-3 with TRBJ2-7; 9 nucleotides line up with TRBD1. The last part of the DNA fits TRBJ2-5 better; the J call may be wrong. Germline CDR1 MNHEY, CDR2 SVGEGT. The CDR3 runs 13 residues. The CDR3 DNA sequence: TGTGCCAGCAGGGGGACAGGGAAAGAGACCCAGTACTTC. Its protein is CASRGTGKETQYF.

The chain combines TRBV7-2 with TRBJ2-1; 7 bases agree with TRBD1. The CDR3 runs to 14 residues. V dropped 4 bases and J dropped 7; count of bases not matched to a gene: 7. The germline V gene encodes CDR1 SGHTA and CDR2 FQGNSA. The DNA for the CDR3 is TGTGCCAGCAGCTCCAACAGGGGTTTGAATGAGCAGTTCTTC. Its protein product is CASSSNRGLNEQFF.

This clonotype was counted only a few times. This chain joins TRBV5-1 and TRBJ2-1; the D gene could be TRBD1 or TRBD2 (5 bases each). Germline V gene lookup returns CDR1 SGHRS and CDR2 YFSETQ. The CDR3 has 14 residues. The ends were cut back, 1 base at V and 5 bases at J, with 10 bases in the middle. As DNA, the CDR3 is TGCGCCAGCAGCTTGACAGGACTGAACAATGAGCAGTTCTTC. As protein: CASSLTGLNNEQFF.